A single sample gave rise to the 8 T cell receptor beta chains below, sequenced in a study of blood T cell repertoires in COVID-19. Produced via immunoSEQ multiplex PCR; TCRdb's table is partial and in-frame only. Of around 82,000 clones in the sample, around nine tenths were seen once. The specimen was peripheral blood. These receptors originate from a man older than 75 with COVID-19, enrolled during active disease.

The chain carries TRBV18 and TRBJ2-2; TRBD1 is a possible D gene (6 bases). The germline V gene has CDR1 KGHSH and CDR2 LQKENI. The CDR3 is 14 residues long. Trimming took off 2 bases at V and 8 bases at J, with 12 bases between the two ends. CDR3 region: CASSPGQGHGELFF. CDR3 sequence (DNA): TGTGCCAGCTCACCAGGCCAGGGACATGGGGAGCTGTTTTTT.

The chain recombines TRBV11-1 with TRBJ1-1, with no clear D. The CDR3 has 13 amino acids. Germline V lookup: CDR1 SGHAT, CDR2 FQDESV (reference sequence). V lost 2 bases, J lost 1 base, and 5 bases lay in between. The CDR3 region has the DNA TGTGCCAGCAGCTTACTAGAGAACACTGAAGCTTTCTTT. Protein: CASSLLENTEAFF.

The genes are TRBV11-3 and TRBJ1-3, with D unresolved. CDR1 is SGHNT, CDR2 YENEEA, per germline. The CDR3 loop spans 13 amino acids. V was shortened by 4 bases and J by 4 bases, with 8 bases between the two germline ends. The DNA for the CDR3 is TGTGCCAGCAGCTCCGGAGGGGGAAACACCATATATTTT. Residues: CASSSGGGNTIYF.

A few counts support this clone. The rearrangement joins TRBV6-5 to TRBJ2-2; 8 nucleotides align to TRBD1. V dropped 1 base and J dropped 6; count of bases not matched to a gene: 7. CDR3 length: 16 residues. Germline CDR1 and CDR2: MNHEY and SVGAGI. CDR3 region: CASSYFARQGSGELFF. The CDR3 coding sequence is TGTGCCAGCAGTTACTTTGCGCGACAGGGGTCCGGGGAGCTGTTTTTT.

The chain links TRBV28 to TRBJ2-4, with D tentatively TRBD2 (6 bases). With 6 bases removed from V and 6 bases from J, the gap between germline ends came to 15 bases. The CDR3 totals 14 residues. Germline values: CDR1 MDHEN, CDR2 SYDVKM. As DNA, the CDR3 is TGTGCCAGCAGGGGGAGGTTCGCTGGAAACATTCAGTACTTC. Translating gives CASRGRFAGNIQYF.

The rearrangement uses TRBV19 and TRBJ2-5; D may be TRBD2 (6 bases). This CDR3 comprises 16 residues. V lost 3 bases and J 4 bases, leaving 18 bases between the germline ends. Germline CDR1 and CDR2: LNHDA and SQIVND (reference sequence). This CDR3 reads CASSIPGRGGGETQYF. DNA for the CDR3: TGTGCCAGTAGTATTCCGGGACGGGGAGGAGGAGAGACCCAGTACTTC.

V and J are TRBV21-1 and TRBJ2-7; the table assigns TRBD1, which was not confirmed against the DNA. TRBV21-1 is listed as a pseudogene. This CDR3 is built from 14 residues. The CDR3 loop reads CASSQQGVPSEQYF. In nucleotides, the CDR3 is TGTGCCAGCAGCCAACAGGGGGTTCCCTCCGAGCAGTACTTC.

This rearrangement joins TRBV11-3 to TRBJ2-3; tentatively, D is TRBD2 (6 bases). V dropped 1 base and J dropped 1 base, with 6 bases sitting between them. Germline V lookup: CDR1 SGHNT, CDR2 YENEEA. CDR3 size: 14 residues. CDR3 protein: CASSLGRGTDTQYF. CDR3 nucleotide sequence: TGTGCCAGCAGCTTAGGGAGGGGCACAGATACGCAGTATTTT.